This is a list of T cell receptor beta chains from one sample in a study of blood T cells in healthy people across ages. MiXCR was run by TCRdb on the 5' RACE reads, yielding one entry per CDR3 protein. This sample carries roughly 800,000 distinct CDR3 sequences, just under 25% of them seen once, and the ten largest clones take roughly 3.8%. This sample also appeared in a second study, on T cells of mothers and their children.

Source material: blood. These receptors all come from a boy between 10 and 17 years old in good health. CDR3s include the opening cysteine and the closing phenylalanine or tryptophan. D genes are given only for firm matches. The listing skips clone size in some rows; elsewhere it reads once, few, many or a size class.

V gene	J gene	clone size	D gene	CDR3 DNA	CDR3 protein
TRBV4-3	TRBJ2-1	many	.	TGCGCCAGCAGCCAAGATCCTTGGAATGAGCAGTTCTTC	CASSQDPWNEQFF
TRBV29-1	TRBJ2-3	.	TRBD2	TGCAGCGTCCTGACTAGCGGTAGCACAGATACGCAGTATTTT	CSVLTSGSTDTQYF
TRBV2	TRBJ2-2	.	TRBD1	TGTGCCAGCATGACAGGGAGCAGAGGTCGTGGGGCCGGGGAGCTGTTTTTT	CASMTGSRGRGAGELFF
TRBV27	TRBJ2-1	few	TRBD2	TGTGCCAGCAGTCCACCGATGACTAGCGGTAGGAATGAGCAGTTCTTC	CASSPPMTSGRNEQFF
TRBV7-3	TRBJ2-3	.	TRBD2	TGTGCCAGCAGCCAAAGCGGGAGGAAAGATACGCAGTATTTT	CASSQSGRKDTQYF
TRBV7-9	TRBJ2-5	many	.	TGTGCCAGCAGCCCGGGACCAGCACAAGAGACCCAGTACTTC	CASSPGPAQETQYF
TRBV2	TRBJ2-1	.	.	TGTGCCAGCAGGTCGACCGGGACATGGGCTTACAATGAGCAGTTCTTC	CASRSTGTWAYNEQFF
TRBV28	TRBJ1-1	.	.	TGTGCCAGCAGTCCCGAAACAGGGTTTTTTCGCACTGGAGCTTTCTTT	CASSPETGFFRTGAFF
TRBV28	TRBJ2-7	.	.	TGTGCCAGCAGTTTATACCAACAATACGAGCAGTACTTC	CASSLYQQYEQYF
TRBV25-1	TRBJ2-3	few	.	TGTGCCAGCAGTGATCCGGGGGTTTACCTAGCCACAGATACGCAGTATTTT	CASSDPGVYLATDTQYF
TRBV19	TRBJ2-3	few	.	TGTGCCAGTAGCGTCCTAGGCACAGATACGCAGTATTTT	CASSVLGTDTQYF
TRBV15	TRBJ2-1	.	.	TGTGCCACCAGCGGGTACAGGGTTGGCAATGAGCAGTTCTTC	CATSGYRVGNEQFF
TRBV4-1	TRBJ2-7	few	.	TGCGCCAGCAGCCAAGATAAGGCCAAATATTGGCAGGGCCCTTCCTACGAGCAGTACTTC	CASSQDKAKYWQGPSYEQYF
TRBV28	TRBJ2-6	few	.	TGTGCCAGCAGTTTAAACGGAATCTCTGGGGCCAACGTCCTGACTTTC	CASSLNGISGANVLTF
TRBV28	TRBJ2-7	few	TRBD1	TGTGCCAGCAGTTTTGGGGACAGGGGTGTCTACGAGCAGTACTTC	CASSFGDRGVYEQYF
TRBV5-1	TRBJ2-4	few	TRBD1	TGCGCCAGCAGCCCTTGGACAGGGCTAGCCAAAAACATTCAGTACTTC	CASSPWTGLAKNIQYF
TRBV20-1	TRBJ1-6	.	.	TGCAGTGCCCAGGAACCGAATTCACCCCTCCACTTT	CSAQEPNSPLHF
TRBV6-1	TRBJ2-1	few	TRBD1	TGTGCCAGCAGCACAGGGGCTAGTGGGCGAGTCAATGAGCAGTTCTTC	CASSTGASGRVNEQFF
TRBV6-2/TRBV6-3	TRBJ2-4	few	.	TGTGCCAGCAGTCGGGGAGACATTCAGTACTTC	CASSRGDIQYF
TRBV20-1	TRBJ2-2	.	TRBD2	TGCAGTGCCGGGTCTGGGACTAGGAACACCGGGGAGCTGTTTTTT	CSAGSGTRNTGELFF
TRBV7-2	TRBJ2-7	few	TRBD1	TGTGCCAGCAGAAAAACAGGGGTGGTCGACGAGCAGTACTTC	CASRKTGVVDEQYF
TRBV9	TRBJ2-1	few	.	TGTGCCAGCAGTGCGCTAGGCTATTTACCTGAGCAGTTCTTC	CASSALGYLPEQFF
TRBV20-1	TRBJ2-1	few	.	TGCAGTGCTAGAGGGCTCCTTTTGTACAATGAGCAGTTCTTC	CSARGLLLYNEQFF
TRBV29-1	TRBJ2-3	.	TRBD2	TGCAGCGTTTTGACTAGCGGTACAGATACGCAGTATTTT	CSVLTSGTDTQYF